A single sample is the source of the 6 T cell receptor beta chains below, sequenced in a study of PD-1 blockade in classical Hodgkin lymphoma. Profiled with immunoSEQ multiplex PCR; TCRdb holds only in-frame clones, not every one. The sample records 24,000 or so clones, about 83% being singletons. Each patient's relapse followed autologous stem cell transplantation, and brentuximab vedotin exposure varied. The specimen was peripheral blood mononuclear cells (PBMCs), collected before the second cycle of nivolumab. The origin of the receptors is a human donor with classical Hodgkin lymphoma.

The rearrangement uses TRBV28 and TRBJ1-5; 7 bases are a match to TRBD1. CDR3 length: 15 residues. V trimming: 5 bases; J trimming: 5 bases; junction bases outside the gene matches: 9. CDR1 MDHEN and CDR2 SYDVKM come from the germline V gene. CDR3 coding DNA: TGTGCCAGCAGTAGGGACAGCCCACTAGATCAGCCCCAGCATTTT. Encoded protein: CASSRDSPLDQPQHF.

The chain uses TRBV6-4 and TRBJ2-1, with 10 bases identical to TRBD1. After removal of 5 bases from V and 7 bases from J, the junction contained 8 bases not matched to a gene. This CDR3 has 15 amino acids. Per germline, CDR1 MRHNA and CDR2 SNTAGT. The CDR3 loop is CASSKTGGAENEQFF. CDR3 sequence (DNA): TGTGCCAGCAGTAAGACAGGGGGCGCTGAAAATGAGCAGTTCTTC.

This rearrangement joins TRBV2 to TRBJ2-7; TRBD1 aligns across 9 bases. Germline V gene lookup returns CDR1 SNHLY and CDR2 FYNNEI. V was clipped by 6 bases and J by 6 bases; unmatched bases: 6. The CDR3 has 13 residues. This chain's CDR3 is CASSRDRALEQYF. The CDR3 DNA reads as TGTGCCAGCAGCCGGGACAGGGCCCTCGAGCAGTACTTC.

The rearrangement uses TRBV29-1 and TRBJ2-7; 12 nucleotides agree with TRBD2. V was pared by 6 bases and J by 3 bases, with 6 bases of the junction left unmatched. CDR3 length: 14 amino acids. Germline CDR1 and CDR2: SQVTM and ANQGSEA. The chain's CDR3 is CSVFGLAGLYEQYF. CDR3 nucleotides: TGCAGCGTATTTGGACTAGCGGGACTCTACGAGCAGTACTTC.

This clone was recorded once. This chain uses TRBV6-5 with TRBJ2-4; maybe TRBD1 (5 bases). The CDR3 runs to 11 residues. Between the trimmed V and J ends, which lost 10 bases and 5 bases, there was a span of 9 bases. Germline V gives CDR1 MNHEY, CDR2 SVGAGI. In DNA, the CDR3 is TGTGCCACCTCCAGGGAAAACATTCAGTACTTC. This encodes CATSRENIQYF.

The chain has TRBV19 and TRBJ1-1; weak D call: TRBD1 (5 bases). V lost 7 bases to trimming and J lost 1 base, with 13 bases between them. The CDR3 is made up of 14 amino acids. Per the germline V gene, CDR1 is LNHDA and CDR2 is SQIVND (reference sequence). The CDR3 sequence: CASTLGPPNTEAFF. The CDR3, as DNA: TGTGCCAGTACCCTGGGACCCCCGAACACTGAAGCTTTCTTT.